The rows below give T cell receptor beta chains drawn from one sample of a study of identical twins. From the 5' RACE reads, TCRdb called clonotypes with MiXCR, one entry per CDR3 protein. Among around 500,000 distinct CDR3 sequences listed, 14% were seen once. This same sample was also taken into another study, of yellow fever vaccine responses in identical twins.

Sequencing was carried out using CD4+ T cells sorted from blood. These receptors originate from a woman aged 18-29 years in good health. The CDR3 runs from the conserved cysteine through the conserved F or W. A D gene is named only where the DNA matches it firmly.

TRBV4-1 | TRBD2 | CASSPQGGASGRARYDNEQFF
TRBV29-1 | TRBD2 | CSVREGPYNEQFF
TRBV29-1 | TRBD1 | CSVTPGQGIGYTF
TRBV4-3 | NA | CASSQVVVQETQYF
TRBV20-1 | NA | CSAREETVHSYEQYF
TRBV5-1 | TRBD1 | CASSRGQALINYEQYF
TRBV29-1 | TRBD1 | CSVRTGAVGEQYF
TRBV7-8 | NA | CASSLRPNTEAFF
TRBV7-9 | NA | CASSLGFGGSNIQYF
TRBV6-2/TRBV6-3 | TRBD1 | CASSYLGRDSDGYTF
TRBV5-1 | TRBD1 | CASSLGDRVGYEQYF
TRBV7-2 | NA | CASGKNTEAFF
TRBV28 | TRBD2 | CASSLGTMQTQYF
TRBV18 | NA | CASSPGPSEQYF
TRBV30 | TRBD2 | CAWGLASTDTQYF
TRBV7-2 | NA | CASSLAPGRGARETQYF